This is a list of T cell receptor beta chains from one sample in a study of blood T cell repertoires in COVID-19. Measured with immunoSEQ multiplex PCR; TCRdb has only the in-frame clones, and not every one. The sample lists approximately 94,000 clones, around nine tenths occurring once. The sequenced sample consisted of peripheral blood. The receptors derive from a woman between 45 and 65 years old in a cohort sampled during active COVID-19. CDR3s include the opening cysteine and the closing phenylalanine or tryptophan. The D gene is left open where the match is weak. Clone size is stated in some rows and not others, as once, few, many or a class when expanded.

j_gene,abundance,v_gene,d_gene,CDR3nt,CDR3aa
TRBJ2-1,-,TRBV5-1,-,TGCGCCAGCAGCTTGACAGGTTTCTCCTACAATGAGCAGTTCTTC,CASSLTGFSYNEQFF
TRBJ1-4,-,TRBV4-1,-,TGCGCCAGCAGCCTTACGGGGTGGGATGAAAAACTGTTTTTT,CASSLTGWDEKLFF
TRBJ2-3,once,TRBV7-9,TRBD2,TGTGCCAGCAGCCCTCCGGGGACTAGCGGGAGGTCGCAGTATTTT,CASSPPGTSGRSQYF
TRBJ1-1,-,TRBV6-5,TRBD1,TGTGCCAGCAAGGGGGCCACTGAAGCTTTCTTT,CASKGATEAFF
TRBJ2-7,once,TRBV7-9,TRBD1,TGTGCCAGCAGCTTAGCCGGGACAGGGCTTTTCTACGAGCAGTACTTC,CASSLAGTGLFYEQYF
TRBJ1-1,-,TRBV10-3,TRBD1,TGTGCCATCAGTGAAGGACAGGATAGAACTGAAGCTTTCTTT,CAISEGQDRTEAFF
TRBJ2-7,-,TRBV6-6,TRBD2,TGTGCCAGCAGTTACTCGATGGGTGGGAGGGCCGAGCAGTACTTC,CASSYSMGGRAEQYF
TRBJ2-3,-,TRBV7-2,TRBD2,TGTGCCAGCAGCCCGACCCATTGGAGCGGGGGCCTAACAGATACGCAGTATTTT,CASSPTHWSGGLTDTQYF
TRBJ1-4,-,TRBV12-3/TRBV12-4,-,TGTGCCAGCAGCCATACCCGACAGGAACTGTTTTTT,CASSHTRQELFF
TRBJ2-7,-,TRBV28,-,TGTGCCAGCATACCCTTGGGGGCGAATGGCTACGAGCAGTACTTC,CASIPLGANGYEQYF
TRBJ2-3,-,TRBV10-1,TRBD2,TGCGCCAGCAGTTCTATAGCGGGAGGAAGCACAGATACGCAGTATTTT,CASSSIAGGSTDTQYF
TRBJ1-2,-,TRBV7-2,TRBD1,TGTGCCAGCAGCCCCGGCAGGGGGGCGAACTATGGCTACACCTTC,CASSPGRGANYGYTF
TRBJ2-7,-,TRBV7-9,-,TGTGCCAGCAGCCCCCGTCCAGGGGCCTACGAGCAGTACTTC,CASSPRPGAYEQYF
TRBJ1-1,-,TRBV2,-,TGTGCCAGCAGTGGGGATGGGAGGAACACTGAAGCTTTCTTT,CASSGDGRNTEAFF
TRBJ2-2,once,TRBV7-7,TRBD2,TGTGCTAGCAGCTTGATGACTAGCGGAAACACCGGGGAGCTGTTTTTT,CASSLMTSGNTGELFF
TRBJ2-1,-,TRBV7-9,TRBD2,TGTGCCAGCAACAAAGCGGGAGTAAACAATGAGCAGTTCTTC,CASNKAGVNNEQFF
TRBJ2-2,few,TRBV19,TRBD1,TGTGCCACCTATGGGACAGGGGCGAACACCGGGGAGCTGTTTTTT,CATYGTGANTGELFF